A few counts support the clone carrying this T cell receptor (beta chain). The data were taken from a study of T-cell memory formation after mild COVID-19. TCRdb passed the 5' RACE reads through MiXCR, listing each CDR3 protein once. The data show around 260,000 distinct CDR3 sequences, 15% to 20% seen once. Germline-derived CDR1 and CDR2 are SEHNR and FQNEAQ (reference sequence). Trimming removed 2 bases from V and 8 bases from J, with 16 bases in between. The CDR3 sequence is 15 residues long. This sequence was found in a man aged 18 to 30 who had mild COVID-19 (a few samples of this study predate the infection). Cell type and time point are not known. The chain employs TRBV7-9 and TRBJ2-4; D might be TRBD1 (5 bases). What was sequenced was PBMCs or a T cell subset sorted from them (not recorded which). CDR3 in DNA: TGTGCCAGCAGCTTATATCAGGGAATTGGCGACATTCAGTACTTC. Encoded protein: CASSLYQGIGDIQYF.